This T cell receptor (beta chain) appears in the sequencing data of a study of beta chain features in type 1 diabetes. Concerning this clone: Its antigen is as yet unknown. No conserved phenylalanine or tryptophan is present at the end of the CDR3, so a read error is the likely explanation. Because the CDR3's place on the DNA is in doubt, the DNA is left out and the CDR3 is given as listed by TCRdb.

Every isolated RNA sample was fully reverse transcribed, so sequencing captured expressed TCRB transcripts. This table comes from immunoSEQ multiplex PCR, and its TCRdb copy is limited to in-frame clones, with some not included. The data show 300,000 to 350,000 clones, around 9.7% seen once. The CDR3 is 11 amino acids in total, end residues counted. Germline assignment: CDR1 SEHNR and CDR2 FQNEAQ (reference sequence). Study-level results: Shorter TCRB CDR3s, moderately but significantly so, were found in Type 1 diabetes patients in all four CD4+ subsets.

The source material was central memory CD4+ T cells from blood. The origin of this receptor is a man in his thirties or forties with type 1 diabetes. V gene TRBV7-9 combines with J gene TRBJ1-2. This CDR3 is CASSSERAYRS.